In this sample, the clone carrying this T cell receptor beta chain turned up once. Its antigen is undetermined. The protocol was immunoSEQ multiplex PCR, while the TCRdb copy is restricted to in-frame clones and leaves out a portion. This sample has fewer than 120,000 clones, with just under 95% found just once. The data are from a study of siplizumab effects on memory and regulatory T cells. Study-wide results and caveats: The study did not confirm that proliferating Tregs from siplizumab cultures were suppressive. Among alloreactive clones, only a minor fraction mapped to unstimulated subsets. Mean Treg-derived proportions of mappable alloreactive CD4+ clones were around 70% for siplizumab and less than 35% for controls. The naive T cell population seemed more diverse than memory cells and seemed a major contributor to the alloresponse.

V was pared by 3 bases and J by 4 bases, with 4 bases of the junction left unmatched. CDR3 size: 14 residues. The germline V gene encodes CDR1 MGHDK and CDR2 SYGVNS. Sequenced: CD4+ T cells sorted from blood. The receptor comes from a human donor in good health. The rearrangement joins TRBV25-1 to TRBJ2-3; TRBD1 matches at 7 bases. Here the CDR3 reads CASSDIGQADTQYF. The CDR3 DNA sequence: TGTGCCAGCAGTGATATTGGACAGGCAGATACGCAGTATTTT.